The 9 T cell receptor beta chains below come from one sample, sequenced in a study of blood T cell repertoires in COVID-19. The table came from immunoSEQ multiplex PCR; TCRdb's copy has only in-frame clones and leaves some out. This table holds under 300,000 clones, about 86% found once. Sample: peripheral blood. The receptors stem from an older man with acute or convalescent COVID-19.

The V call is TRBV4-1, the J call TRBJ2-2, with 7 bases lining up with TRBD2. CDR1 and CDR2 from the germline V gene are MGHRA and YSYEKL. The length of the CDR3 is 15 residues. With V trimmed by 6 bases and J by 3 bases, 7 bases remained unmatched. CDR3 DNA: TGCGCCAGCAGGACCGGGGGGAGATACACCGGGGAGCTGTTTTTT. This codes for CASRTGGRYTGELFF.

CDR3 region: CASRFPGTDTQYF. For the CDR3, the DNA is TGTGCCAGCAGGTTCCCAGGCACAGATACGCAGTATTTT. This chain joins TRBV27 and TRBJ2-3; no clear D. V lost 6 bases and J 1 base, leaving 8 bases between the germline ends. Germline CDR1 reads MNHEY; CDR2 reads SMNVEV (reference sequence). The CDR3 spans 13 residues.

The chain is built from TRBV5-4 and TRBJ2-1; 7 nucleotides align to TRBD1. Germline CDR1 and CDR2: SGHNT and YYREEE (reference sequence). V shed 0 bases, J shed 5 bases, and the junction held 8 bases outside the gene matches. The CDR3 extends over 16 amino acids. The CDR3 DNA is TGTGCCAGCAGCTTGGGGGTAGGGGACAGAGACAATGAGCAGTTCTTC. This translates into CASSLGVGDRDNEQFF.

This chain joins TRBV28 and TRBJ1-4; TRBD1 agrees at 8 bases. The CDR3 is made up of 16 amino acids. V lost 1 base to trimming and J lost 6 bases; unmatched junction nucleotides: 7. Germline V CDR1 and CDR2: MDHEN, SYDVKM. The CDR3 DNA follows: TGTGCCAGCAGTTTATTCCCGGACAGGGCCGATGAAAAACTGTTTTTT. Its protein is CASSLFPDRADEKLFF.

The V and J genes are TRBV14 and TRBJ2-7; the D gene is possibly TRBD1 (7 bases). Germline V gene data show CDR1 as SGHDN and CDR2 as FVKESK. V was trimmed by 9 bases and J by 1 base, leaving 13 bases between them. The CDR3 covers 13 residues. In DNA form, the CDR3 reads TGTGCCAGTCAGCAGGGGGGATCCTACGAGCAGTACTTC. Encoded protein: CASQQGGSYEQYF.

The V gene is TRBV28, the J gene TRBJ1-2, with D perhaps matching TRBD1 (5 bases). This CDR3 is built from 15 residues. Trimming pared 6 bases from V and 4 bases from J, leaving 18 bases between. The V gene's germline CDR1 is MDHEN and CDR2 SYDVKM. The CDR3 sequence is CASRVQELGAYGYTF. The CDR3 region has the DNA TGTGCCAGCAGGGTACAGGAATTGGGCGCCTATGGCTACACCTTC.

The J gene is TRBJ2-2, the V gene TRBV11-3; TRBD1 matches at 8 bases. This CDR3 region has 16 residues. The germline gives CDR1 SGHNT, CDR2 YENEEA. V lost 3 bases and J lost 1; bases outside the gene matches: 4. CDR3 in amino acids: CASSLEGTGNTGELFF. For the CDR3, the DNA is TGTGCCAGCAGCTTGGAGGGGACAGGGAACACCGGGGAGCTGTTTTTT.

This clone showed up just once. The chain links TRBV10-3 to TRBJ1-2; the match to TRBD1 covers 8 bases. The ends lost 3 bases at V and 2 bases at J; junction bases unmatched: 14. The length of the CDR3 is 18 residues. The germline V gene encodes CDR1 ENHRY and CDR2 SYGVKD. CDR3 sequence reads: CAISEVGDRLGVNYGYTF. The CDR3 DNA is TGTGCCATCAGTGAAGTGGGGGACAGGTTAGGGGTAAACTATGGCTACACCTTC.

The chain joins TRBV3-1 (or the pseudogene TRBV3-2) to TRBJ2-7; 12 positions match TRBD2. Germline V gene sequence: CDR1 LGHDT, CDR2 YNNKEL (reference sequence). The CDR3 loop spans 14 amino acids. V lost 3 bases to trimming and J lost 5 bases; unmatched junction nucleotides: 2. CDR3 loop: CASSHGLAGNEQYF. The CDR3 region has the DNA TGTGCCAGCAGCCATGGACTAGCGGGAAACGAGCAGTACTTC.